Described below is a single T cell receptor (beta chain) sequence and its context. The CDR3 has 14 residues. The V gene's germline CDR1 is SNHLY and CDR2 FYNNEI. V shed 6 bases and J 4 bases; nucleotides not matched to a gene: 6. This sample is part of a study of blood T cells in healthy people across ages. Turning to the study itself: Capture via template switching afforded approximately one barcoded beta molecule per two T cells.

With a J-beta primer mix and a sample-barcoded 5' primer, a second PCR ran roughly 7 to 11 cycles. TCRdb called the 5' RACE reads again in MiXCR, with one record for every CDR3 protein. This sample has 1,100,000 or so distinct CDR3 sequences, with 40% to 45% found just once. This receptor was identified in a woman aged 55-70 years in good health. Material for sequencing was blood. The chain has TRBV2 and TRBJ1-5, with TRBD1 identical over 7 bases. The DNA of the CDR3 is TGTGCCAGCAGACCTGGACAGGCAAATCAGCCCCAGCATTTT. Protein sequence: CASRPGQANQPQHF.